This T cell receptor beta chain emerged from a study of T-cell reconstitution after alpha-beta-depleted transplantation in children (dated by TCRdb to 2016 to 2017). Study-wide context: Using TCR repertoire profiling, the study quantitatively followed how T-cell immune reconstitution unfolded in children after TCRalphabeta/CD19-depleted allogeneic hematopoietic cell transplantation.

Library creation used PCR. The run used an Illumina HiSeq 2500. TCR libraries were prepared with molecular barcoding, using unique molecular identifiers to normalize TCRbeta repertoire quantification. The public reads were reprocessed in TCRdb via fastp at Q25 and MiXCR, keeping in-frame beta chains. Every distinct CDR3 protein forms one entry, paired with its most common genes and DNA. Present in this sample are about 610,000 distinct CDR3 sequences, approximately 10% of which were seen just once. The ten largest clones take up 4% of the sample. The CDR1 and CDR2 encoded by the germline V gene are LGHNA and YSLEER. From the cysteine up to the phenylalanine, the CDR3 has a length of 17 residues. Only the CDR3 region is kept as DNA, spanning 51 bases read in frame from base 1. Trimming leaves V shorter by 1 base and J shorter by 6 bases, with the junction holding 10 bases beyond the gene matches. This clonotype was seen a few times. Its antigen remains unidentified. No base quality values were provided; no much bigger clone lies one nucleotide off.

The sequencing here drew on PBMCs from the stem cell graft donor, taken from the stem cell graft. This chain joins TRBV4-3 to TRBJ2-4; 9 of the junction bases match TRBD1. The source is a human donor who donated a stem cell graft to a child with acute myeloid leukemia. The CDR3 reads CASSQASQGAMRNIQYF. The bases are TGCGCCAGCAGCCAAGCTTCACAGGGGGCAATGCGAAACATTCAGTACTTC.